These 25 T cell receptor beta chains were all obtained from the same sample, sequenced in a study of early T cells in non-severe SARS-CoV-2 infection. TCRdb re-analysed the 5' RACE reads in MiXCR, keeping a single row per CDR3 protein. Among about 64,000 distinct CDR3 sequences listed, 4.9% were seen once. Sequenced input: whole blood. The source of these receptors is an adult who was a healthcare worker with PCR-confirmed SARS-CoV-2 infection or an uninfected control (not recorded which).

Only a few counts were recorded for this clonotype. CDR3 residues: CSARDMLAGATGELFF. The CDR3 bases are TGCAGTGCTAGAGATATGCTAGCGGGGGCCACCGGGGAGCTGTTTTTT. The V and J genes are TRBV20-1 and TRBJ2-2; 10 bases map to TRBD2. Germline assignment: CDR1 DFQATT and CDR2 SNEGSKA (reference sequence). This CDR3 has 16 amino acids. The V and J ends lost 0 bases and 4 bases, in that order; junction bases with no gene match: 5.

The table lists this clonotype with a few counts. V is TRBV7-9 and J is TRBJ1-3; TRBD1 might be the D (6 bases). Trimming shortened V by 8 bases and J by 14 bases, and 16 bases separated the two germline ends. Germline V lookup: CDR1 SEHNR, CDR2 FQNEAQ (reference sequence). The CDR3 loop spans 11 amino acids. Here the CDR3 DNA reads TGTGCCAGCGGAGGACAGCACCGGTTATATTTT. Translating it yields CASGGQHRLYF. The complete variable domain, with remaining parts taken from reference TRBV7-9 and TRBJ1-3, reads DTGVSQNPRHKITKRGQNVTFRCDPISEHNRLYWYRQTLGQGPEFLTYFQNEAQLEKSRLLSDRFSAERPKGSFSTLEIQRTEQGDSAMYLCASGGQHRLYFGEGSWLTVV.

The rearrangement links TRBV4-1 to TRBJ2-1; 11 positions agree with TRBD2. CDR1 is MGHRA and CDR2 is YSYEKL in the germline V gene. The CDR3 has 15 residues. With V trimmed by 0 bases and J by 8 bases, 3 bases remained unmatched. DNA of the CDR3: TGCGCCAGCAGCCAAGATCCTAGCGGGGGGTATGAGCAGTTCTTC. It is translated as CASSQDPSGGYEQFF.

CDR3 nucleotide sequence: TGTGCCAGCAGTTATGGTCAGGGCCTTGGCTACACCTTC. Amino acids: CASSYGQGLGYTF. V usage is TRBV6-5 and J usage is TRBJ1-2; D is perhaps TRBD1 (5 bases). This CDR3 comprises 13 residues. Germline lookup yields CDR1 MNHEY and CDR2 SVGAGI. The germline V and J ends were trimmed by 3 bases and 7 bases, with 12 bases remaining between them.

At least ten counts were recorded for this clonotype. The gene calls are TRBV5-1 and TRBJ2-4; 10 bases are shared with TRBD1. The CDR3 covers 15 residues. Per the germline V gene, CDR1 is SGHRS and CDR2 is YFSETQ. V shed 0 bases and J 7 bases; nucleotides not matched to a gene: 4. Written as DNA, the CDR3 is TGCGCCAGCAGCTTGGTAGGGACAGGGGCGAACATTCAGTACTTC. Amino acid sequence: CASSLVGTGANIQYF.

The chain recombines TRBV20-1 with TRBJ1-1; maybe TRBD1 (6 bases). This CDR3 is 13 amino acids long. Germline V gene lookup returns CDR1 DFQATT and CDR2 SNEGSKA (reference sequence). Trimming pared 3 bases from V and 1 base from J, leaving 9 bases between. As DNA, the CDR3 is TGCAGTGCTAGGCCGACAGGGAACACTGAAGCTTTCTTT. Its translation is CSARPTGNTEAFF.

This clonotype is deemed medium-sized. The chain carries TRBV6-5 and TRBJ2-7; TRBD1 aligns across 10 bases. The CDR3 has 15 residues. Germline CDR1 is MNHEY and CDR2 is SVGAGI. V was pared by 7 bases and J by 5 bases, with 11 bases of the junction left unmatched. CDR3 nucleotides: TGTGCCAGCAAGGCCACCGGGACAGGGGTCAACGAGCAGTACTTC. It specifies CASKATGTGVNEQYF.

The sample holds many counts of this clonotype. The chain combines TRBV5-4 with TRBJ2-7; TRBD2 aligns across 10 bases. The CDR3 sequence is 15 residues long. The ends lost 0 bases at V and 3 bases at J; junction bases unmatched: 3. The V gene's germline CDR1 is SGHNT and CDR2 YYREEE (reference sequence). The CDR3 sequence: CASSLASGSRYEQYF. For the CDR3, the DNA is TGTGCCAGCAGCTTGGCTAGCGGGAGCCGCTACGAGCAGTACTTC.

This clonotype was detected ten times or more. The chain is built from TRBV18 and TRBJ2-2, with TRBD1 matching over 8 bases. Germline loops: CDR1 KGHSH, CDR2 LQKENI. V lost 3 bases, J lost 1 base, and 7 bases stayed unmatched. This CDR3 has 17 residues. The CDR3 coding sequence is TGTGCCAGCTCACCGCAACAGGGGGTGATGAACACCGGGGAGCTGTTTTTT. This gives the protein CASSPQQGVMNTGELFF. The full variable domain, rest sourced from reference TRBV18 and TRBJ2-2, is NAGVMQNPRHLVRRRGQEARLRCSPMKGHSHVYWYRQLPEEGLKFMVYLQKENIIDESGMPKERFSAEFPKEGPSILRIQQVVRGDSAAYFCASSPQQGVMNTGELFFGEGSRLTVL.

This clonotype has at least ten counts. V gene TRBV7-9 combines with J gene TRBJ1-2; D may be TRBD1 (6 bases). V was trimmed by 7 bases and J by 2 bases, leaving 26 bases between them. This CDR3 has 18 amino acids. Germline values: CDR1 SEHNR, CDR2 FQNEAQ (reference sequence). This CDR3 reads CASTALEGRGASNYGYTF. The DNA for the CDR3 is TGTGCCAGCACCGCCCTGGAGGGCAGGGGTGCTTCGAACTATGGCTACACCTTC.

This clonotype was counted between two and nine times. J is TRBJ1-3 and V is TRBV13, with no clear D. CDR3 length: 16 amino acids. Looked up from germline, CDR1 is PRHDT and CDR2 is FYEKMQ (reference sequence). V was cut by 0 bases and J by 2 bases, with 11 bases left in between. CDR3 nucleotide sequence: TGTGCCAGCAGCTTAGGCGGACGGTCCCCTGGAAACACCATATATTTT. Its translation is CASSLGGRSPGNTIYF.

This clonotype was seen many times. V usage is TRBV19 and J usage is TRBJ2-1; no reliable D call. The CDR3 extends over 10 amino acids. CDR1 is LNHDA and CDR2 is SQIVND in the germline V gene (reference sequence). With 10 bases removed from V and 7 bases from J, the gap between germline ends came to 8 bases. As DNA, the CDR3 is TGTGCCACCGAGATGAATGAGCAGTTCTTC. Translated: CATEMNEQFF.

There are many counts of this clonotype. The gene calls are TRBV3-1 and TRBJ2-5; 9 positions match TRBD2. Trimming at V came to 3 bases and at J to 6 bases, leaving 2 bases not matched to a gene. The CDR3 consists of 13 residues. CDR1 and CDR2 (germline): LGHDT, YNNKEL (reference sequence). The CDR3 loop is CASSHLAGKTQYF. CDR3 nucleotides: TGTGCCAGCAGCCACCTAGCGGGAAAGACCCAGTACTTC.

At least ten counts were recorded for this clonotype. The chain combines TRBV5-1 with TRBJ2-7, with 12 bases aligning to TRBD2. The CDR3 runs 17 residues. The V and J ends lost 1 base and 4 bases, in that order; junction bases with no gene match: 9. Germline V gene lookup returns CDR1 SGHRS and CDR2 YFSETQ. The DNA for the CDR3 is TGCGCCAGCAGCTTGATGCAGACTAGCGGGGGTGCGTACGAGCAGTACTTC. Translation: CASSLMQTSGGAYEQYF.

This clonotype has a single count. CDR3 coding DNA: TGCAGCGTTAGAGGCAGGGCCTCCTACGAGCAGTACTTC. Its translation is CSVRGRASYEQYF. This chain joins TRBV29-1 and TRBJ2-7, with TRBD1 as a possible D gene (5 bases). V dropped 5 bases and J dropped 0 bases, with 11 bases sitting between them. CDR1 and CDR2 (germline): SQVTM, ANQGSEA. The CDR3 runs 13 residues.

This clonotype was recorded at least ten times. This chain joins TRBV5-8 and TRBJ2-3, with 9 bases lining up with TRBD2. V gave up 10 bases and J gave up 6 bases; unmatched junction bases: 9. This CDR3 comprises 13 residues. The germline V gene encodes CDR1 SGHTS and CDR2 YDEGEE. This CDR3 is CAVNPAGGDTQYF. CDR3 coding DNA: TGTGCCGTCAACCCCGCGGGGGGGGATACGCAGTATTTT.

This clonotype was counted between two and nine times. The V call is TRBV10-3, the J call TRBJ2-5; the match to TRBD2 covers 8 bases. Unmatched junction bases numbered 3, after V lost 0 bases and J lost 3 bases. From germline, CDR1 is ENHRY and CDR2 SYGVKD. The CDR3 extends over 15 amino acids. The CDR3 DNA reads as TGTGCCATCAGTGAGTCGGTACTAGCGGAAGAGACCCAGTACTTC. This gives the protein CAISESVLAEETQYF.

In its sample, this clonotype was seen a few times. V gene TRBV7-2 combines with J gene TRBJ2-3, with 13 bases aligning to TRBD2. Looked up from germline, CDR1 is SGHTA and CDR2 is FQGNSA. The CDR3 length is 16 residues. V was clipped by 5 bases and J by 1 base; unmatched bases: 3. CDR3 nucleotide sequence: TGTGCCAGCAGCCACGGGACTAGCGGGGGCACAGATACGCAGTATTTT. It specifies CASSHGTSGGTDTQYF.

The chain couples TRBV9 to TRBJ2-5; TRBD1 or TRBD2 may be the D gene (5 bases each). With 0 bases removed from V and 4 bases from J, the gap between germline ends came to 19 bases. This CDR3 has 17 amino acids. CDR1 SGDLS and CDR2 YYNGEE come from the germline V gene. The CDR3 loop is CASSVGYSGGPGETQYF. CDR3 coding DNA: TGTGCCAGCAGCGTAGGATATTCTGGGGGACCCGGAGAGACCCAGTACTTC.

In this sample, this clonotype turned up many times. The gene calls are TRBV11-2 and TRBJ1-5, with a possible D match to TRBD1 (5 bases). The ends were cut back, 9 bases at V and 7 bases at J, with 16 bases in the middle. The CDR3 spans 13 residues. Looked up from germline, CDR1 is SGHAT and CDR2 is FQNNGV. Here the CDR3 reads CASSAGRGQPQHF. The CDR3 nucleotides are TGTGCCAGTAGTGCAGGGCGCGGACAGCCCCAGCATTTT.

This clonotype showed up just a few times. V and J are TRBV7-2 and TRBJ2-4; a weak D match, TRBD1 (6 bases). Trimming left V 2 bases short and J 1 base short, with 6 bases between. CDR1 is SGHTA, CDR2 FQGNSA, per germline. The CDR3 length is 14 residues. The DNA for the CDR3 is TGTGCCAGCAGCTTAAGGGGGGCCAAAAACATTCAGTACTTC. Translation gives CASSLRGAKNIQYF.

Comments on this clonotype: Given a much more abundant clone one base away, this may be a read error. The chain has TRBV11-2 and TRBJ2-1; D remains ambiguous. CDR1 and CDR2 (germline): SGHAT, FQNNGV. The CDR3 has 12 residues. Trimming removed 4 bases at V and 8 bases at J, with 9 bases between. The CDR3 DNA reads TGTGCCAGCAGCTCCGACCTTGATGAGCAGTTCTTC. Protein: CASSSDLDEQFF. Full variable domain (rest looked up from reference TRBV11-2 and TRBJ2-1): EAGVAQSPRYKIIEKRQSVAFWCNPISGHATLYWYQQILGQGPKLLIQFQNNGVVDDSQLPKDRFSAERLKGVDSTLKIQPAKLEDSAVYLCASSSDLDEQFFGPGTRLTVL.

This clonotype came up many times. This chain uses TRBV7-9 with TRBJ1-2, with unresolved D. CDR1 and CDR2 (germline): SEHNR, FQNEAQ (reference sequence). CDR3 length: 12 amino acids. V gave up 3 bases and J gave up 3 bases, with 5 bases separating them. The CDR3 DNA reads as TGTGCCAGCAGCTTTACAGACTATGGCTACACCTTC. Protein product: CASSFTDYGYTF.

This clonotype was observed many times. The genes are TRBV19 and TRBJ2-1, with 16 bases matching TRBD2. The CDR3 totals 15 residues. Germline lookup yields CDR1 LNHDA and CDR2 SQIVND (reference sequence). V was pared by 4 bases and J by 15 bases, with 9 bases of the junction left unmatched. The DNA of the CDR3 is TGTGCCAGTAGTAAAGCCGGGACTAGCGGGAGGGCCGTGTTCTTC. Protein sequence: CASSKAGTSGRAVFF.

The sample holds many counts of this clonotype. V and J are TRBV6-5 and TRBJ1-5, with unresolved D. CDR1 and CDR2 from the germline V gene are MNHEY and SVGAGI. The CDR3 has 12 residues. V lost 7 bases and J lost 3, with 7 bases in between. The CDR3, as DNA: TGTGCCAGCAAAGGAGTCAATCAGCCCCAGCATTTT. Translating gives CASKGVNQPQHF.